The clone carrying this T cell receptor beta chain was detected a few times. This entry belongs to a study of blood T cell repertoires in COVID-19. Looked up from germline, CDR1 is WNHNN and CDR2 is SYGVQD (reference sequence). The V end was cut by 4 bases, the J end by 5 bases, with 20 bases between. The CDR3 runs 16 residues. In the authors' methods: Amplification of reference gene primers was used by the study to estimate nucleated cell counts. TCRdb's copy holds only in-frame clones and misses some; the assay was immunoSEQ multiplex PCR. The D gene and trimming were derived from the DNA, and the V and J assignments and clone size from that table. This table has about 170,000 clones, around 80% appearing once.

The rearrangement links TRBV10-1 to TRBJ2-5, with D perhaps matching TRBD1 (5 bases). The receptor's source is a man aged 50 or older who had recovered from COVID-19. The sequenced material came from PBMCs or T cells enriched from blood (not recorded which). CDR3 region: CASSGLPRGARETQYF. Here the CDR3 DNA reads TGCGCCAGCAGTGGACTCCCCCGTGGGGCGAGGGAGACCCAGTACTTC.